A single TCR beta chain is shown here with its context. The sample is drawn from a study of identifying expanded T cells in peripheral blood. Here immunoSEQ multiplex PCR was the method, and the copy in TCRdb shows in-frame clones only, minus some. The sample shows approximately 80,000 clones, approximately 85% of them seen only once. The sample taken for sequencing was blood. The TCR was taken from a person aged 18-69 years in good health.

The CDR3 bases are TGTGCCTGGGCGGGTAGCAATCAGCCCCAGCATTTT. It codes for CAWAGSNQPQHF. The chain carries TRBV30 and TRBJ1-5; D call uncertain. Germline CDR1 is GTSNPN and CDR2 is SVGIG (reference sequence). Trimming pared 5 bases from V and 0 bases from J, leaving 5 bases between. The CDR3 consists of 12 residues. Complete variable domain (other parts from reference TRBV30 and TRBJ1-5): SQTIHQWPATLVQPVGSPLSLECTVEGTSNPNLYWYRQAAGRGLQLLFYSVGIGQISSEVPQNLSASRPQDRQFILSSKKLLLSDSGFYLCAWAGSNQPQHFGDGTRLSIL.